This T cell receptor beta chain was profiled in a study of monozygotic twins with inflammatory bowel disease. Study results and limitations: Against healthy co-twins, IBD patients had lower TCRbeta diversity (measured by inverse Simpson).

The RNA usage for each TCR library was 3500 ng of total RNA. Template switching was used to attach UMIs, which incorporated a 6-nucleotide sample barcode. With roughly 17 and 9 cycles respectively, two nested PCRs were carried out on TCRalpha and TCRbeta cDNA. TCRdb reanalyzed the 5' RACE reads, giving one entry per CDR3 protein sequence and no DNA. This sample's table reports about 330,000 distinct CDR3 sequences. The CDR3 sequence is 16 residues long. Germline lookup yields CDR1 MNHEY and CDR2 SMNVEV (reference sequence). With regard to this clonotype: What it recognizes is unknown.

The chain combines TRBV27 with TRBJ2-1; without DNA, the TCRdb call of TRBD1 cannot be checked. The specimen was blood. This clonotype was obtained from a human donor with ulcerative colitis or Crohn's disease, or a healthy co-twin of an affected twin (not recorded which). The CDR3 loop reads CATTWQGANGYNEQFF.